Each of the 7 T cell receptor beta chains below was sequenced from the same sample in a study of T cell repertoires in cytomegalovirus infection (dated by TCRdb to about 2019). TCRdb lists the instrument as Illumina HiSeq 1500. The public reads were reanalyzed by TCRdb: fastp trimming at Q25, MiXCR alignment, in-frame beta chains only. Every entry covers one CDR3 protein and lists the most common genes and DNA from its rows. The sample yields approximately 990,000 distinct CDR3 sequences; around 30% were counted once. The top ten constitute over 11% of the sample. Taken with the paper, the label for treatment or condition translates to: in vitro stimulation with specific CMV peptide epitopes to enrich CMV-specific T cells. No antigen has been identified for these receptors. The sample consisted of cultured CD8+ T cells from PBMCs, taken from culture after CMV antigen stimulation. The receptor set was obtained from a human donor in good health (CMV status not recorded). Some clones in this sample may be carry-over from other donors' samples.

The chain recombines TRBV12-3 or TRBV12-4 with TRBJ1-1; no definite D call. This CDR3 is built from 12 residues. Trimming took off 1 base at V and 6 bases at J, with 6 bases between the two ends. CDR3 sequence: CASSLVYSEAFF. The CDR3 DNA reads as TGTGCCAGCAGTTTAGTGTATTCTGAAGCTTTCTTT.

This rearrangement joins TRBV5-4 to TRBJ2-2; 7 nucleotides match TRBD2. The V and J ends lost 2 bases and 2 bases, in that order; junction bases with no gene match: 6. Per germline, CDR1 SGHNT and CDR2 YYREEE (reference sequence). CDR3 length: 16 amino acids. The DNA of the CDR3 is TGTGCCAGCAGCTTCCAGCGGGGCACCAACACCGGGGAGCTGTTTTTT. Residues: CASSFQRGTNTGELFF. The full variable domain, in which reference TRBV5-4 and TRBJ2-2 provide the parts outside the CDR3, is ETGVTQSPTHLIKTRGQQVTLRCSSQSGHNTVSWYQQALGQGPQFIFQYYREEENGRGNFPPRFSGLQFPNYSSELNVNALELDDSALYLCASSFQRGTNTGELFFGEGSRLTVL.

This clonotype has just a few counts. This chain joins TRBV10-3 and TRBJ2-7; D is possibly TRBD1 or TRBD2 (5 bases each). CDR3 length: 14 residues. Germline loops: CDR1 ENHRY, CDR2 SYGVKD. Trimming removed 3 bases from V and 2 bases from J, with 11 bases in between. Here the CDR3 reads CAISDGGAPYEQYV. In DNA form, the CDR3 reads TGTGCCATCAGTGATGGGGGAGCGCCCTACGAGCAGTACGTC.

The CDR3 DNA reads TGTGCCAGCAGTTACCAACCCCGACGGACTCTCACCTACGAGCAGTACTTC. Translating it yields CASSYQPRRTLTYEQYF. V usage is TRBV6-2 or TRBV6-3 and J usage is TRBJ2-7, with D possibly matching TRBD2 (5 bases). CDR3 length: 17 amino acids. Germline V lookup: CDR1 MNHEY, CDR2 SVGEGT. Trimming took 2 bases from V and 2 from J, leaving 19 bases between them.

This clonotype was found many times. V gene TRBV7-6 combines with J gene TRBJ2-2; unclear D gene. V dropped 6 bases and J dropped 1 base, with 12 bases sitting between them. The CDR3 extends over 15 amino acids. Per the germline V gene, CDR1 is SGHVS and CDR2 is FNYEAQ. The DNA for the CDR3 is TGTGCCAGCAGGAATGCCGACGGGAACACCGGGGAGCTGTTTTTT. Amino acids: CASRNADGNTGELFF.

V is TRBV20-1 and J is TRBJ2-2, with no clear D. The germline gives CDR1 DFQATT, CDR2 SNEGSKA (reference sequence). Trimming cost V 1 base and J 5 bases, with 20 bases left between them. The CDR3 contains 17 residues. DNA of the CDR3: TGCAGTGCTAGAGGATTAACGGACGGGTTATGGACCGGGGAGCTGTTTTTT. Translating it yields CSARGLTDGLWTGELFF.

Of note for this clonotype: This may be a read error: a much more frequent sequence differs by one nucleotide. The gene calls are TRBV7-9 and TRBJ1-2; possibly TRBD1 for D (5 bases). Trimming pared 10 bases from V and 7 bases from J, leaving 19 bases between. The CDR3 runs 13 residues. The germline V gene encodes CDR1 SEHNR and CDR2 FQNEAQ (reference sequence). DNA of the CDR3: TGTGCCAACACCCAGAGTTATGGGGCTGGCTACACCTTC. Protein product: CANTQSYGAGYTF.